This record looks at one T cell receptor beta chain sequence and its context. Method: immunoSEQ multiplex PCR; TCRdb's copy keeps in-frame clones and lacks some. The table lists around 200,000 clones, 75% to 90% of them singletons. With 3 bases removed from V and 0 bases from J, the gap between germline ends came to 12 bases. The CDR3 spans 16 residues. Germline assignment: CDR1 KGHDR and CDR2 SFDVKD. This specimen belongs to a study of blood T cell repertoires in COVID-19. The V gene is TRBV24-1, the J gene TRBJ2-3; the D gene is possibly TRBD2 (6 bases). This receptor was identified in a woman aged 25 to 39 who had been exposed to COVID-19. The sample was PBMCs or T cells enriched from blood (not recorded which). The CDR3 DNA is TGTGCCACCAGTGATCCCAGCGGGCTTAGCACAGATACGCAGTATTTT. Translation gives CATSDPSGLSTDTQYF.